The TCR beta chain under discussion was sequenced for a study of T cell changes during pregnancy in multiple sclerosis. The CDR3 has 14 amino acids. Germline assignment: CDR1 SGHDN and CDR2 FVKESK. The V and J ends lost 4 bases and 10 bases, in that order; junction bases with no gene match: 8. Sequencing used immunoSEQ multiplex PCR; TCRdb keeps in-frame clones, though not all of them. The repertoire consists of about 38,000 clones, with about nine tenths occurring once and the leading ten covering around an eighth. This receptor was taken from a female donor with multiple sclerosis, enrolled in a pregnancy study. Sequencing was performed on CD8+ T cells from peripheral blood mononuclear cells, taken after pregnancy. The chain links TRBV14 to TRBJ2-2, with TRBD1 matching 8 bases. The CDR3 region is CASSRRRGREELFF. CDR3 coding DNA: TGTGCCAGCAGCCGCCGCAGGGGGCGGGAGGAGCTGTTTTTT.